This TCR beta chain was found in a study of blood T cell repertoires in COVID-19 (TCRdb year 2020). For the wider study: Samples covering the acute and convalescent phases of COVID-19 were provided by collaborators in the United States, Italy and Spain. Samples came from the ongoing ImmuneRACE study (first 160 participants) plus 1,254 subjects from 6 global collaborators. The prospective study material was composed of cDNA or gDNA derived from T cells, B-cell-depleted T cells, or PBMCs. Sample metadata almost always included a de-identified subject ID, COVID-19 status, age in years and sex. Where available, HLA class I and class II types were obtained from metadata supplied by the sample provider rather than from assay-based typing. The dataset comprised deeply sampled blood TCRbeta repertoires from subjects exposed to, actively infected with, or recovered from COVID-19. A freely available public database, intended as a resource for researchers studying the immune response to SARS-CoV-2, is where the repertoires were released.

In regard to this clone: It lacks a known antigen. Per-nucleotide qualities are absent, and no much larger clonotype sits a single base away.

TCRbeta CDR3 regions were amplified from genomic DNA using the immunoSEQ Assay, a bias-controlled multiplex PCR. In the paper's pipeline: The number of nucleated cells in each sample was estimated by amplification of reference gene primers within the assay. Sequence reads were collapsed and filtered to measure the absolute abundance of every unique TCRbeta CDR3 rearrangement. For each sample, productive Simpson clonality was calculated as the square root of Simpson's diversity index over productive rearrangements. Not all clones reach the TCRdb copy of this immuneACCESS table, which keeps in-frame sequences only. Checked studies attribute under half of the gap to unresolved V genes and leave the rest unexplained. That table furnishes V, J and clone size, whereas the DNA furnished D and trimming. The sample data list some 290,000 clones, and 83% of these were observed just once. The ten largest make up about 4.9% of the sample.

Another Seattle source contributed samples from volunteer blood donors who had recovered from COVID-19. Collaborating institutions collected whole blood in K2EDTA tubes following their own protocols. Collaborator samples were shipped for TCRbeta analysis as frozen whole blood, isolated PBMCs, or DNA extracted from either sample type. The germline V gene supplies CDR1 KGHSH and CDR2 LQKENI. Taken from cysteine to phenylalanine, the CDR3 has 13 residues. The read is trimmed to its CDR3 DNA, 39 bases read in frame from base 1. Deletion took 2 bases off V and 5 bases off J, with a span of 9 bases between the germline ends. What the study reported, not specific to this receptor: The quantity of clinical and demographic metadata differed by source and by participant and was supplied without curation.

Sequencing was performed on peripheral blood. The sequence derives from a man aged 60 to 75 who had recovered from COVID-19. The V and J segments used are TRBV18 and TRBJ1-1, with the D gene uncertain. The CDR3 loop reads CASSPSGETEAFF. The sequenced DNA is TGTGCCAGCTCACCAAGTGGGGAGACTGAAGCTTTCTTT.